This T cell receptor beta chain came from a study of T cells after posttransplantation cyclophosphamide. A marrow graft followed busulfan-fludarabine conditioning, with cyclophosphamide on days +3 and +4. Many counts were recorded for this clone. The antigen remains undetermined. Study-level points and caveats: TRB clonality was highly associated with recipient CMV seropositivity and reactivation. Skin or GI-infiltrating T cells shared few TRB sequences with blood.

Germline CDR1 MNHEY, CDR2 SVGAGI. The CDR3 covers 14 residues. Trimming at V came to 6 bases and at J to 7 bases, leaving 6 bases not matched to a gene. Assay: immunoSEQ multiplex PCR; the TCRdb copy retains only in-frame clones and omits some. The sample lists 15,000 to 20,000 clones; about three quarters were seen once. J is TRBJ1-6 and V is TRBV6-5; TRBD1 agrees at 7 bases. Sequences were derived from CD8+ T cells sorted from PBMCs, sampled 1,800 to 2,000 days after a stem cell transplant with posttransplant cyclophosphamide. This receptor was taken from a female patient aged 40 to 55 who received an allogeneic stem cell transplant from a related donor, was CMV-positive, and had no GVHD. Some T cells could come from the graft donor. The CDR3: CASRQTGRNSPLHF. The DNA of the CDR3 is TGTGCCAGCAGGCAGACAGGGAGGAATTCACCCCTCCACTTT.